The 30 T cell receptor beta chains below come from one sample, sequenced in a study of blood T cell repertoires in COVID-19. Sequenced by immunoSEQ multiplex PCR; TCRdb stores in-frame clones only, minus some. The sample lists about 300,000 clones, 80% to 90% occurring once. The sample comprised PBMCs or T cells enriched from blood (not recorded which). These receptors were taken from a man aged 25 to 40 who had recovered from COVID-19.

The chain employs TRBV4-1 and TRBJ2-1; TRBD1 might be the D (6 bases). The CDR3 covers 15 residues. The V and J ends lost 0 bases and 5 bases respectively, with 11 bases between them. Germline CDR1 MGHRA, CDR2 YSYEKL. This CDR3 reads CASSQDRGWDNEQFF. The CDR3 DNA sequence: TGCGCCAGCAGCCAAGACAGGGGTTGGGACAATGAGCAGTTCTTC.

The chain carries TRBV24-1 and TRBJ1-5, with unresolved D. Germline V CDR1 and CDR2: KGHDR, SFDVKD. This CDR3 comprises 14 residues. V was pared by 3 bases and J by 4 bases, with 9 bases between. The CDR3 sequence is CATSDLGKNQPQHF. In nucleotides, the CDR3 is TGTGCCACCAGTGATCTGGGCAAGAATCAGCCCCAGCATTTT.

V is TRBV7-8 and J is TRBJ1-1; D is unresolved. Trimming cost V 2 bases and J 1 base, with 14 bases left between them. Germline CDR1 SGHVS, CDR2 FQNEAQ. This CDR3 is 16 amino acids long. DNA for the CDR3: TGTGCCAGCAGCTTATTCCCTACTGGGAGGAACACTGAAGCTTTCTTT. This codes for CASSLFPTGRNTEAFF.

The chain is built from TRBV24-1 and TRBJ1-2, with 7 bases that match TRBD1. Trimming took 3 bases from V and 5 from J; bases not matched to a gene: 17. Germline CDR1 is KGHDR and CDR2 is SFDVKD. This CDR3 contains 18 residues. This CDR3 reads CATSDAGQRARGGYGYTF. The CDR3 DNA follows: TGTGCCACCAGTGATGCGGGACAGAGGGCCCGAGGGGGGTATGGCTACACCTTC.

V gene TRBV9 combines with J gene TRBJ1-2; D gene ambiguous. This CDR3 is built from 14 residues. Looked up from germline, CDR1 is SGDLS and CDR2 is YYNGEE. V was shortened by 3 bases and J by 8 bases, with 17 bases between the two germline ends. The DNA of the CDR3 is TGTGCCAGCAGCGGGATCCTGGGCGGCGGGGGCTACACCTTC. Encoded protein: CASSGILGGGGYTF.

The V and J genes are TRBV28 and TRBJ2-7, with TRBD1 as a possible D gene (6 bases). Germline CDR1 reads MDHEN; CDR2 reads SYDVKM. V was clipped by 3 bases and J by 3 bases, with 18 bases between them. This CDR3 contains 16 residues. CDR3 region: CASSFPPWTVNYEQYF. The CDR3 nucleotides read TGTGCCAGCAGTTTCCCCCCTTGGACAGTCAACTACGAGCAGTACTTC.

CDR3 coding DNA: TGTGCCAGCAGCCCAGGGAGGGCCACTGAAGCTTTCTTT. The encoded protein is CASSPGRATEAFF. The chain uses TRBV5-6 and TRBJ1-1; D may be TRBD1 (5 bases). Trimming cost V 4 bases and J 4 bases, with 11 bases left between them. The germline V gene encodes CDR1 SGHDT and CDR2 YYEEEE. The CDR3 has 13 amino acids. The entire variable domain, with the rest obtained from reference TRBV5-6 and TRBJ1-1, is as follows: DAGVTQSPTHLIKTRGQQVTLRCSPKSGHDTVSWYQQALGQGPQFIFQYYEEEERQRGNFPDRFSGHQFPNYSSELNVNALLLGDSALYLCASSPGRATEAFFGQGTRLTVV.

The chain carries TRBV27 and TRBJ1-4; TRBD1 might be the D (6 bases). The V end was cut by 5 bases, the J end by 3 bases, with 16 bases between. Germline CDR1 and CDR2: MNHEY and SMNVEV (reference sequence). CDR3 length: 16 amino acids. The CDR3 sequence: CASSASGTLSNEKLFF. CDR3 DNA: TGTGCCAGCAGTGCCTCCGGGACACTATCTAATGAAAAACTGTTTTTT. The whole variable domain, remainder taken from reference TRBV27 and TRBJ1-4, is EAQVTQNPRYLITVTGKKLTVTCSQNMNHEYMSWYRQDPGLGLRQIYYSMNVEVTDKGDVPEGYKVSRKEKRNFPLILESPSPNQTSLYFCASSASGTLSNEKLFFGSGTQLSVL.

This chain joins TRBV7-9 and TRBJ1-4; a weak D match, TRBD1 (5 bases). The V gene lost 2 bases and the J gene lost 7 bases, with 17 bases spanning the gap. Germline V CDR1 and CDR2: SEHNR, FQNEAQ (reference sequence). This CDR3 region has 16 residues. CDR3 sequence (DNA): TGTGCCAGCAGCTTACCGCCGGCAGGGCGGACTGAAAAACTGTTTTTT. Residues: CASSLPPAGRTEKLFF.

Note on this clone: Other nucleotide sequences from this sample produce the same CDR3. The chain joins TRBV7-9 to TRBJ1-1; TRBD1 might be the D (5 bases). Between the trimmed V and J ends, which lost 1 base and 4 bases, there was a span of 7 bases. Germline lookup yields CDR1 SEHNR and CDR2 FQNEAQ (reference sequence). The CDR3 sequence is 13 residues long. Here the CDR3 reads CASSLGGGTEAFF. The CDR3 nucleotides are TGTGCCAGCAGCTTAGGGGGGGGCACTGAAGCTTTCTTT.

This chain links TRBV2 with TRBJ2-5, with a possible D match to TRBD1 (6 bases). Germline lookup yields CDR1 SNHLY and CDR2 FYNNEI. The CDR3 has 14 amino acids. Trimming took 3 bases from V and 5 from J, leaving 13 bases between them. This chain's CDR3 is CASSEGAQGETQYF. CDR3 in DNA: TGTGCCAGCAGTGAGGGGGCCCAGGGGGAGACCCAGTACTTC. The variable domain in full, completed from reference TRBV2 and TRBJ2-5, reads EPEVTQTPSHQVTQMGQEVILRCVPISNHLYFYWYRQILGQKVEFLVSFYNNEISEKSEIFDDQFSVERPDGSNFTLKIRSTKLEDSAMYFCASSEGAQGETQYFGPGTRLLVL.

V is TRBV7-9 and J is TRBJ2-5; D gene ambiguous. The CDR3 has 12 residues. From germline, CDR1 is SEHNR and CDR2 FQNEAQ (reference sequence). Between the trimmed V and J ends, which lost 5 bases and 4 bases, there was a span of 8 bases. The CDR3, as DNA: TGTGCCAGCAGCCGTCTGGCAGAGACCCAGTACTTC. This encodes CASSRLAETQYF.

The chain employs TRBV19 and TRBJ2-1; 7 nucleotides agree with TRBD1. The CDR3 has 17 residues. Trimming removed 5 bases from V and 2 bases from J; junction bases left unmatched: 12. Germline CDR1 is LNHDA and CDR2 is SQIVND (reference sequence). CDR3 nucleotides: TGTGCCAGTAGTCCGCATTTCGCCGGGACAGCCTACAATGAGCAGTTCTTC. It codes for CASSPHFAGTAYNEQFF.

The rearrangement uses TRBV27 and TRBJ2-7; tentative D call: TRBD1 (6 bases). V lost 5 bases and J lost 0, with 11 bases in between. CDR1 is MNHEY, CDR2 SMNVEV, per germline (reference sequence). This CDR3 contains 14 residues. The CDR3 region has the DNA TGTGCCAGCAGTCCCGCAGGGGACTCCTACGAGCAGTACTTC. Translation: CASSPAGDSYEQYF.

V is TRBV15 and J is TRBJ2-1, with a weak D call TRBD2 (5 bases). Germline V gives CDR1 LNHNV, CDR2 YYDKDF (reference sequence). The V end lost 5 bases, the J end lost 3 bases, and 17 bases lay between the germline ends. The CDR3 length is 16 residues. The CDR3 sequence is CATSAQRESYYNEQFF. The CDR3, as DNA: TGTGCCACCAGCGCCCAAAGGGAGTCGTACTACAATGAGCAGTTCTTC.

DNA for the CDR3: TGTGCCAGCAGTGTTTCAGGGAGGCGCACTGAAGCTTTCTTT. Amino acid sequence: CASSVSGRRTEAFF. The V and J genes are TRBV7-9 and TRBJ1-1; possibly TRBD1 for D (5 bases). Germline loops: CDR1 SEHNR, CDR2 FQNEAQ (reference sequence). V dropped 6 bases and J dropped 4 bases, with 15 bases sitting between them. CDR3 size: 14 residues.

The chain links TRBV5-1 to TRBJ1-6, with TRBD1 as a possible D gene (5 bases). V was trimmed by 0 bases and J by 11 bases, leaving 15 bases between them. CDR1 and CDR2 from the germline V gene are SGHRS and YFSETQ. The CDR3 has 15 residues. The CDR3 spells CASSLEVTQATPLHF. The CDR3 nucleotides read TGCGCCAGCAGCTTGGAGGTTACACAGGCAACACCCCTCCACTTT.

This rearrangement joins TRBV6-1 to TRBJ1-5, with D possibly being TRBD1 (6 bases). This CDR3 has 17 residues. Germline CDR1 reads MNHNS; CDR2 reads SASEGT. With 2 bases removed from V and 0 bases from J, the gap between germline ends came to 14 bases. The chain's CDR3 is CASSEWGPQGSNQPQHF. The DNA for the CDR3 is TGTGCCAGCAGTGAATGGGGCCCACAGGGTAGCAATCAGCCCCAGCATTTT.

The chain has TRBV7-9 and TRBJ2-1; 13 bases match TRBD2. Trimming removed 5 bases from V and 7 bases from J; junction bases left unmatched: 11. CDR3 size: 17 residues. Looked up from germline, CDR1 is SEHNR and CDR2 is FQNEAQ (reference sequence). The CDR3 sequence: CASSGRTSGSVRNEQFF. As DNA, the CDR3 is TGTGCCAGCAGCGGCCGGACTAGCGGGAGTGTTAGGAATGAGCAGTTCTTC.

The chain recombines TRBV25-1 with TRBJ2-7, with 9 nucleotides matching TRBD1. The CDR3 extends over 13 amino acids. V was clipped by 8 bases and J by 5 bases; unmatched bases: 7. CDR1 is MGHDK and CDR2 is SYGVNS in the germline V gene. The CDR3: CASVGQGLDEQYF. The CDR3 DNA is TGTGCCAGCGTGGGACAGGGATTGGACGAGCAGTACTTC.

This chain links TRBV18 with TRBJ2-3; the D is unclear. The V and J ends lost 0 bases and 0 bases respectively, with 10 bases between them. The CDR3 has 16 amino acids. Per the germline V gene, CDR1 is KGHSH and CDR2 is LQKENI. Here the CDR3 DNA reads TGTGCCAGCTCACCACCTGTTGCGACTAGCACAGATACGCAGTATTTT. It encodes CASSPPVATSTDTQYF.

V usage is TRBV15 and J usage is TRBJ1-2; perhaps TRBD1 as D (5 bases). Trimming pared 1 base from V and 7 bases from J, leaving 13 bases between. Germline V gives CDR1 LNHNV, CDR2 YYDKDF (reference sequence). This CDR3 has 14 amino acids. In DNA form, the CDR3 reads TGTGCCACCAGCAGAGTTGCCACAGGCAGTGGCTACACCTTC. Translating it yields CATSRVATGSGYTF.

This clone has a handful of counts. The chain recombines TRBV5-6 with TRBJ2-3; D possibly corresponds to TRBD1 (5 bases). Trimming shortened V by 0 bases and J by 4 bases, and 12 bases separated the two germline ends. CDR1 is SGHDT, CDR2 YYEEEE, per germline. The CDR3 covers 15 residues. As DNA, the CDR3 is TGTGCCAGCAGCTTGGGGTCAGGGTACGCAGATACGCAGTATTTT. Protein sequence: CASSLGSGYADTQYF. Together with reference TRBV5-6 and TRBJ2-3, the CDR3 gives the full variable domain: DAGVTQSPTHLIKTRGQQVTLRCSPKSGHDTVSWYQQALGQGPQFIFQYYEEEERQRGNFPDRFSGHQFPNYSSELNVNALLLGDSALYLCASSLGSGYADTQYFGPGTRLTVL.

The genes are TRBV9 and TRBJ2-3; 8 nucleotides align to TRBD2. This CDR3 region has 14 residues. Trimming took 0 bases from V and 4 from J; bases not matched to a gene: 1. CDR1 is SGDLS, CDR2 YYNGEE, per germline. The CDR3 region is CASSVAGGSDTQYF. The CDR3 DNA is TGTGCCAGCAGCGTAGCGGGGGGGTCAGATACGCAGTATTTT.

The chain is built from TRBV18 and TRBJ1-1, with D possibly being TRBD1 (6 bases). Germline assignment: CDR1 KGHSH and CDR2 LQKENI. V was shortened by 2 bases and J by 1 base, with 11 bases between the two germline ends. CDR3 length: 15 residues. The DNA of the CDR3 is TGTGCCAGCTCACCAGAGACAGGCGGGAACACTGAAGCTTTCTTT. It translates to CASSPETGGNTEAFF. The variable domain in full, with the rest retrieved from reference TRBV18 and TRBJ1-1, is NAGVMQNPRHLVRRRGQEARLRCSPMKGHSHVYWYRQLPEEGLKFMVYLQKENIIDESGMPKERFSAEFPKEGPSILRIQQVVRGDSAAYFCASSPETGGNTEAFFGQGTRLTVV.

The chain has TRBV24-1 and TRBJ1-2, with D tentatively TRBD1 (6 bases). From germline, CDR1 is KGHDR and CDR2 SFDVKD. This CDR3 has 14 residues. V lost 4 bases and J lost 2, with 10 bases in between. The CDR3 region is CATSEEDRNYGYTF. The CDR3 nucleotides are TGTGCCACCAGTGAAGAGGACAGAAACTATGGCTACACCTTC.

This clone was counted once. The rearrangement links TRBV4-1 to TRBJ2-7; TRBD2 matches at 13 bases. The length of the CDR3 is 18 residues. V was pared by 4 bases and J by 5 bases, with 14 bases of the junction left unmatched. CDR1 MGHRA and CDR2 YSYEKL come from the germline V gene. Here the CDR3 DNA reads TGCGCCAGCAGCCCCAGACTAGCGGGGGGTCCCCTAGGGAACGAGCAGTACTTC. Translating it yields CASSPRLAGGPLGNEQYF.

V is TRBV19 and J is TRBJ2-6, with D unclear. CDR3 length: 17 amino acids. The ends were cut back, 1 base at V and 0 bases at J, with 10 bases in the middle. Germline V gene lookup returns CDR1 LNHDA and CDR2 SQIVND (reference sequence). The CDR3, as DNA: TGTGCCAGTAGTATAGGTGTCTGGAGCTCTGGGGCCAACGTCCTGACTTTC. Protein: CASSIGVWSSGANVLTF.

The V call is TRBV30, the J call TRBJ1-1; 7 bases are a match to TRBD1. Losses at the gene ends were 3 bases for V and 7 bases for J; bases not matched to a gene: 8. Germline V lookup: CDR1 GTSNPN, CDR2 SVGIG (reference sequence). This CDR3 region has 13 residues. CDR3 nucleotide sequence: TGTGCCTGGAGAAAAACAGGGGCTGATGAAGCTTTCTTT. It is translated as CAWRKTGADEAFF.

The chain combines TRBV28 with TRBJ1-2; perhaps TRBD1 as D (6 bases). The CDR3 has 13 residues. Trimming shortened V by 11 bases and J by 3 bases, and 16 bases separated the two germline ends. Germline loops: CDR1 MDHEN, CDR2 SYDVKM. In DNA form, the CDR3 reads TGTGCCTCAGAACGGGGGGGCGACTATGGCTACACCTTC. This gives the protein CASERGGDYGYTF.